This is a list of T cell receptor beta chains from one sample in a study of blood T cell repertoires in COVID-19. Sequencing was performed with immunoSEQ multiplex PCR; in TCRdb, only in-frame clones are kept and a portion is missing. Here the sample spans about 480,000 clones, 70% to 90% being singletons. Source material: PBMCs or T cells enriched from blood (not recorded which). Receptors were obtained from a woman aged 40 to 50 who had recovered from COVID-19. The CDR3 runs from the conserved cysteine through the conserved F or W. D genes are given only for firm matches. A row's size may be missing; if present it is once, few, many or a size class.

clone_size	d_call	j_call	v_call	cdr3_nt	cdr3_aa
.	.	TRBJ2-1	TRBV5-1	TGCGCCAGCAGCTTGGCTCTAAGCTCCTACAATGAGCAGTTCTTC	CASSLALSSYNEQFF
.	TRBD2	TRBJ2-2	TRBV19	TGTGCCAGTAGTATCCCAGCGGGAGGAGTTGGGGAGCTGTTTTTT	CASSIPAGGVGELFF
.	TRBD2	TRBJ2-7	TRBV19	TGTGCCAGTAGTCCCTGGGGGGGGAGAGACGAGCAGTACTTC	CASSPWGGRDEQYF
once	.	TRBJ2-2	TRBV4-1	TGCGCCAGCAGCCGGGGTGGACAGATCGGGGAGCTGTTTTTT	CASSRGGQIGELFF
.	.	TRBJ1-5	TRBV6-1	TGTGCCAGCAGTGAAGGGGCAGGGGTTTGGCAGCCCCAGCATTTT	CASSEGAGVWQPQHF
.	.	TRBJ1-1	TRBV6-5	TGTGCCAGCAGCCAGGGCCGGGGGACTGAAGCTTTCTTT	CASSQGRGTEAFF
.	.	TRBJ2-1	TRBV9	TGTGCCAGCAGCGTAGAACAAATCTCCTACAATGAGCAGTTCTTC	CASSVEQISYNEQFF
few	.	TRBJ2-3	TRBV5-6	TGTGCCAGCAGCCTTAGCACAGATACGCAGTATTTT	CASSLSTDTQYF
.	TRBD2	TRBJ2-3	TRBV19	TGTGCCCGGAAAAATAGCGGGAGTGTGGATACGCAGTATTTT	CARKNSGSVDTQYF
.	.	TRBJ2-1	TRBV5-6	TGTGCCAGCAGCTTTGCGGGAGAGCAGTTCTTC	CASSFAGEQFF
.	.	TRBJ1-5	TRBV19	TGTGCCAGTAGTAAACGCACAGGTGCAACTAGCAATCAGCCCCAGCATTTT	CASSKRTGATSNQPQHF
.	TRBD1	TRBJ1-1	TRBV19	TGTGCCAGTAGTCGGTCAGGGGGCGTAAACACTGAAGCTTTCTTT	CASSRSGGVNTEAFF
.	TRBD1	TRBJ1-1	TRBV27	TGTGCCAGCAGTTCCGGGACAGGGATCCCTGAAGCTTTCTTT	CASSSGTGIPEAFF
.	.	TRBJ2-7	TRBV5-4	TGTGCCAGCAGCGGGGACACGTACGAGCAGTACTTC	CASSGDTYEQYF
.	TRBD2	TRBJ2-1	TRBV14	TGTGCCAGCAGCCCTCGACGCCTAGCGGGAGTAAGAGATGAGCAGTTCTTC	CASSPRRLAGVRDEQFF
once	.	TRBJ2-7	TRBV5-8	TGTGCCAGCAGCTTAAGACAGCTCACCTACGAGCAGTACTTC	CASSLRQLTYEQYF
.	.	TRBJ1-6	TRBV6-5	TGTGCCAGCAGTCCGGGGCGGGGTATCCTCCACTTT	CASSPGRGILHF
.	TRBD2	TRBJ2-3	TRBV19	TGTGCCAGTAGTATTAATGGGGGACTAGCGGGAGCAGATACGCAGTATTTT	CASSINGGLAGADTQYF
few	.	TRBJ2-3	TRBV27	TGTGCCAGCAATCCCTCCGGAGGACGCGATACGCAGTATTTT	CASNPSGGRDTQYF
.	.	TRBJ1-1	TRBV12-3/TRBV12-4	TGTGCCAGCACACTACAGGGGAACACTGAAGCTTTCTTT	CASTLQGNTEAFF
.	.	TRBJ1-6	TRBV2	TGTGCCAGCACTGAACAAGGACTCTGGTCACCCCTCCACTTT	CASTEQGLWSPLHF
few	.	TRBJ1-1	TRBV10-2	TGCGCCAGCAGGGACACTAACACTGAAGCTTTCTTT	CASRDTNTEAFF
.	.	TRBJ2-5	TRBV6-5	TGTGCCAGCAGTTCAGGGGGGAGTGCGACCCAGTACTTC	CASSSGGSATQYF
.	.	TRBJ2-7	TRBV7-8	TGTGCCAGCAGCTTAAGAGCAGGGCCCTACGAGCAGTACTTC	CASSLRAGPYEQYF
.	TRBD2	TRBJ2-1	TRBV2	TGTGCCAGCAGTATCCCAGATCGTGGTGGCGGGAGAAGCAATGAGCAGTTCTTC	CASSIPDRGGGRSNEQFF
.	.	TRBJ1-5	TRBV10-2	TGCGCCAGCAGGCCCCTCGGGGGAATGGCCAGTCAGCCCCAGCATTTT	CASRPLGGMASQPQHF
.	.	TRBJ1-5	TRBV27	TGTGCCAGCAGTTTAGTTCGGCAGGGGAGCAATCAGCCCCAGCATTTT	CASSLVRQGSNQPQHF
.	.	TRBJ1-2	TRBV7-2	TGTGCCAGCGGTGGGACACCGAAGGTGAACTATGGCTACACCTTC	CASGGTPKVNYGYTF
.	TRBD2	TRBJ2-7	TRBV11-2	TGTGCCGTTGTGGCGGGAGTGAACTCCTACGAGCAGTACTTC	CAVVAGVNSYEQYF
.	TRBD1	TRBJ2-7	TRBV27	TGTGCCAGCAGTTTATCGATTCAAACAGGGGGCTCCTACGAGCAGTACTTC	CASSLSIQTGGSYEQYF
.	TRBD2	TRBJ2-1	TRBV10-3	TGTGCCATCAGTGTAAGTGGGCGGGGGATCGATGAGCAGTTCTTC	CAISVSGRGIDEQFF
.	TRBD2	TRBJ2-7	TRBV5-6	TGTGCCAGCAGCTCGAAGGGACTAGGGGATGAGCAGTACTTC	CASSSKGLGDEQYF
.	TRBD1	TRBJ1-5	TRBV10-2	TGCGCCAGCACAGGGACAGGGAATCAGCCCCAGCATTTT	CASTGTGNQPQHF
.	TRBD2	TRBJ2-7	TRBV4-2	TGTGCCAGCAGCCAAGGGACTAGCGGGAGCCTCGTCTGGGAGCAGTACTTC	CASSQGTSGSLVWEQYF
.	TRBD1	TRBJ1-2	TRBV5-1	TGCGCCAGCAGCGACGGGACAGGCTATGGCTACACCTTC	CASSDGTGYGYTF
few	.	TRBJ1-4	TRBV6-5	TGTGCCAGCAGTTACTCGATCAGAAGTAATGAAAAACTGTTTTTT	CASSYSIRSNEKLFF
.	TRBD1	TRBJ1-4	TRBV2	TGTGCCAGCTCCAATGACAGGGGAAGTGGAGAAAAACTGTTTTTT	CASSNDRGSGEKLFF
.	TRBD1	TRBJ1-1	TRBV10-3	TGTGCCATCAGGCCGGGACAGGGGTTTCAGTCTGAAGCTTTCTTT	CAIRPGQGFQSEAFF
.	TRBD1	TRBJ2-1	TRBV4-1	TGCGCCAGCAGCCAAGATCCTGGGACAGGGGTTAGCAATGAGCAGTTCTTC	CASSQDPGTGVSNEQFF
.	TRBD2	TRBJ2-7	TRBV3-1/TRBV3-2	TGTGCCAGCAGCCTTCCCGGGACTAGCGAGCAGTACTTC	CASSLPGTSEQYF
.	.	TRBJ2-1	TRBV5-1	TGCGCCAGCAGCTTCGCGGCGGATAATGAGCAGTTCTTC	CASSFAADNEQFF
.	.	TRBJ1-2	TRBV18	TGTGCCAGCTCACCAGGACAGACGAAGAACTATGGCTACACCTTC	CASSPGQTKNYGYTF
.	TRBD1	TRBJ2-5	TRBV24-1	TGTGCCACCAGTGAGACTGACAGGGTGAAGGAGACCCAGTACTTC	CATSETDRVKETQYF
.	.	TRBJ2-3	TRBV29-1	TGCAGCGGACTTAGCGGATCAGATACGCAGTATTTT	CSGLSGSDTQYF
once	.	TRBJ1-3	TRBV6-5	TGTGCCAGCAGACTCGGGGTCGGCCGGGGAAACACCATATATTTT	CASRLGVGRGNTIYF
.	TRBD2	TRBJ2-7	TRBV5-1	TGCGCCAGCAGCTGGGGGACTAGCGCAGACTACGAGCAGTACTTC	CASSWGTSADYEQYF
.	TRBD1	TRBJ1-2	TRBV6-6	TGTGCCAGCAGTCCACAGGGGGCGAAGGGCTACACCTTC	CASSPQGAKGYTF
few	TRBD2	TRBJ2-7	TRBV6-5	TGTGCCAGCAGGGCTAGCGGCACCTCACCCTACGAGCAGTACTTC	CASRASGTSPYEQYF
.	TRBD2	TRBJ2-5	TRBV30	TGTGCCTGGAGTCCAGCGGGATGGGAGACCCAGTACTTC	CAWSPAGWETQYF
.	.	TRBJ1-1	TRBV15	TGTGCCACCAGCAGAGTACGAGATGACACTGAAGCTTTCTTT	CATSRVRDDTEAFF
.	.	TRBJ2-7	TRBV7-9	TGTGCCAGCAGCTTAAAGGCAGGGTACTCCTACGAGCAGTACTTC	CASSLKAGYSYEQYF
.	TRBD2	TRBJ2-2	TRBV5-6	TGTGCCAGCAGCCAGATAGCGGGAGGGCCCGGGGAGCTGTTTTTT	CASSQIAGGPGELFF
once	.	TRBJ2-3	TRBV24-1	TGTGCCACCAGTGACCATGCGGGCACAGATACGCAGTATTTT	CATSDHAGTDTQYF
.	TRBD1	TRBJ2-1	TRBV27	TGTGCCAGCAGTTCAAAAACAGGGGGCAATGAGCAGTTCTTC	CASSSKTGGNEQFF
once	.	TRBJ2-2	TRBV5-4	TGTGCCAGCAGCTTGGCGGGTTTAACCGGGGAGCTGTTTTTT	CASSLAGLTGELFF